This T cell receptor beta chain is from a study of blood T cells in healthy people across ages. Overall study findings and caveats: A roughly linear age-dependent decrease characterized TCR beta diversity per million T cells. Changes seen in expanded clonotypes were possibly confounded by donor CMV status left unknown.

Only a few counts were recorded for this clonotype. Its antigen is not identified. Isolation recovered at least 6.5 million PBMCs from every sample. This CDR3 is 14 amino acids long. Per germline, CDR1 SNHLY and CDR2 FYNNEI. Deletions cut 8 bases from V and 6 bases from J, with 17 bases between. PCR was performed a second time for about 6 to 12 cycles using a sample-barcoded 5' primer and a J-beta primer mix. Samples each returned at least 3 million CDR3-containing paired-end reads. TCRdb fed the 5' RACE reads into MiXCR, producing one record per CDR3 protein. This table has 650,000 to 800,000 distinct CDR3 sequences, approximately 44% appearing once.

This sequence joins TRBV2 and TRBJ2-1, with a possible D match to TRBD1 (5 bases). The TCR comes from a man in his fifties or sixties in good health. Material for sequencing was blood. CDR3 region: CASGKEQVTNEQFF. DNA of the CDR3: TGTGCCAGCGGAAAGGAACAGGTCACCAATGAGCAGTTCTTC.